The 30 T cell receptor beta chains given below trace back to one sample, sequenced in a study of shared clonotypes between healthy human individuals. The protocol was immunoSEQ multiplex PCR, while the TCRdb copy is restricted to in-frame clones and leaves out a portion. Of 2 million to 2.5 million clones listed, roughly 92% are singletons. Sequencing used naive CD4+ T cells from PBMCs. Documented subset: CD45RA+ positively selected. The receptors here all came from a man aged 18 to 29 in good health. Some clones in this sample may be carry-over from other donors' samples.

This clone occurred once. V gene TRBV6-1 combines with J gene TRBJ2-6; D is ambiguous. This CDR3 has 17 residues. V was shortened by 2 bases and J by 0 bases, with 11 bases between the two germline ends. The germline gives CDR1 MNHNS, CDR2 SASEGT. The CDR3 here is CASSERGWGSGANVLTF. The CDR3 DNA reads TGTGCCAGCAGTGAACGTGGCTGGGGCTCTGGGGCCAACGTCCTGACTTTC.

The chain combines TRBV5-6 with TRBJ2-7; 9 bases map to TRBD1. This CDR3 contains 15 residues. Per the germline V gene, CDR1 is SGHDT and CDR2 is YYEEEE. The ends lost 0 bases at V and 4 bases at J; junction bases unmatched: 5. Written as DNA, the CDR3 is TGTGCCAGCAGCTTGGCCGGGACAGGGAGATACGAGCAGTACTTC. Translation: CASSLAGTGRYEQYF.

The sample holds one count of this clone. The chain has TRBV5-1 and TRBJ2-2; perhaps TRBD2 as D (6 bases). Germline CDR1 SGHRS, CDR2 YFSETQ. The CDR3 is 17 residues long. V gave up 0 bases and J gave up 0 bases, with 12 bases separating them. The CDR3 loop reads CASSLGLAETNTGELFF. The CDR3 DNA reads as TGCGCCAGCAGCTTGGGGTTAGCGGAGACGAACACCGGGGAGCTGTTTTTT.

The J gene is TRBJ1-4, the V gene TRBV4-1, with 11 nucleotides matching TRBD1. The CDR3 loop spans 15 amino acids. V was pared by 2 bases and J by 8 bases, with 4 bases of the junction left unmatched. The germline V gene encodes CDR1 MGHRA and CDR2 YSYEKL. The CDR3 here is CASSQWTGGWEKLFF. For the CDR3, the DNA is TGCGCCAGCAGCCAATGGACAGGGGGCTGGGAAAAACTGTTTTTT.

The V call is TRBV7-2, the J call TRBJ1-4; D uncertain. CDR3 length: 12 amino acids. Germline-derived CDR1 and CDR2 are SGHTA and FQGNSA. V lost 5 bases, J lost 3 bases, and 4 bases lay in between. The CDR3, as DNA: TGTGCCAGCAGCCCCTCTAATGAAAAACTGTTTTTT. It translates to CASSPSNEKLFF.

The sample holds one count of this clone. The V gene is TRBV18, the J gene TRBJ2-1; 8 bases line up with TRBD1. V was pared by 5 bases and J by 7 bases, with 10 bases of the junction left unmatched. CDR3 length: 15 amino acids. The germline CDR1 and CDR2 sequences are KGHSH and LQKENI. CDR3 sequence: CASSSLQGVSNEQFF. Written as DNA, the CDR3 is TGTGCCAGCTCATCACTACAGGGGGTATCAAATGAGCAGTTCTTC. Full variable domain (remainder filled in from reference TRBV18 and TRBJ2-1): NAGVMQNPRHLVRRRGQEARLRCSPMKGHSHVYWYRQLPEEGLKFMVYLQKENIIDESGMPKERFSAEFPKEGPSILRIQQVVRGDSAAYFCASSSLQGVSNEQFFGPGTRLTVL.

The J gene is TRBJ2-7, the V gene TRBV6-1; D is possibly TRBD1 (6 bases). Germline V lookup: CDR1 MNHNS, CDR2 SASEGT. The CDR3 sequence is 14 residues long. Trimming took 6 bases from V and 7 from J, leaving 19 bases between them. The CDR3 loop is CASSVPGASREQYF. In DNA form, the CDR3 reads TGTGCCAGCAGCGTCCCAGGGGCGTCGCGGGAGCAGTACTTC.

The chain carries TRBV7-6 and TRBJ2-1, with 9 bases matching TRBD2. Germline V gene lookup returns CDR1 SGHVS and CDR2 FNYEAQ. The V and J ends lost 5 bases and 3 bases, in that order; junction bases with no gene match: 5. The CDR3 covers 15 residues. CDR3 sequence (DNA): TGTGCCAGCAGCCCCGGGACTAGCTTCTACAATGAGCAGTTCTTC. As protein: CASSPGTSFYNEQFF.

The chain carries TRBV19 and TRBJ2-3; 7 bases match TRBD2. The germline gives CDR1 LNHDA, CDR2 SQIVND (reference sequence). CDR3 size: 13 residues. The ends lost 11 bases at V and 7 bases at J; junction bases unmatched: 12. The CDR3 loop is CAGGAGPGYTQYF. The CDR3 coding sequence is TGTGCCGGCGGAGCGGGACCCGGATATACGCAGTATTTT.

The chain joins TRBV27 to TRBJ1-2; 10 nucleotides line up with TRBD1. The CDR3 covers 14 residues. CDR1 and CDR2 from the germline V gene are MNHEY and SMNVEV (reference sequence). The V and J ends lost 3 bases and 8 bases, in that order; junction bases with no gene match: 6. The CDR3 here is CASSFRDRGSGYTF. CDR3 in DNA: TGTGCCAGCAGTTTCAGGGACAGGGGAAGCGGCTACACCTTC.

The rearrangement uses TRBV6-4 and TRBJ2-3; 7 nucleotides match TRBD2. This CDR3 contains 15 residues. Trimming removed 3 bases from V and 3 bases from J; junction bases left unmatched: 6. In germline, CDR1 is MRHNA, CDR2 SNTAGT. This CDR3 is CASSERGGSTDTQYF. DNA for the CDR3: TGTGCCAGCAGTGAGAGGGGCGGGAGTACAGATACGCAGTATTTT.

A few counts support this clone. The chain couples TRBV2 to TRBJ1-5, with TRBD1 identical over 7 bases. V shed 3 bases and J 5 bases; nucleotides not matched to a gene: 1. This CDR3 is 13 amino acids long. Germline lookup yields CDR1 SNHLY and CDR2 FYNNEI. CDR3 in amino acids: CASSETGYQPQHF. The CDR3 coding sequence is TGTGCCAGCAGTGAGACAGGGTATCAGCCCCAGCATTTT.

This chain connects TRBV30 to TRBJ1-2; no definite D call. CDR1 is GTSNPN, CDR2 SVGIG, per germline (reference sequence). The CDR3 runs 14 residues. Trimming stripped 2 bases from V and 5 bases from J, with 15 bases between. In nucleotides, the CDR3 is TGTGCCTGGAGTATGAGTCAGAAAAGATATGGCTACACCTTC. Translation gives CAWSMSQKRYGYTF.

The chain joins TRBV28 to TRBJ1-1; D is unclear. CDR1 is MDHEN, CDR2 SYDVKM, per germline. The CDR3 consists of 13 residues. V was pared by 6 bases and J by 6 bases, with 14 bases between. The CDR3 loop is CASRTEGIAEAFF. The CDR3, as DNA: TGTGCCAGCAGGACCGAGGGAATCGCTGAAGCTTTCTTT.

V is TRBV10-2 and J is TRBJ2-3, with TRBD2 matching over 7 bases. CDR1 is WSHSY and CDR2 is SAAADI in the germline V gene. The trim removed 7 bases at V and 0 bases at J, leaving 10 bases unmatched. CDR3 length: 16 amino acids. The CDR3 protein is CASTLQSGASTDTQYF. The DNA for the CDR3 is TGCGCCAGCACCCTTCAGAGCGGGGCTAGCACAGATACGCAGTATTTT.

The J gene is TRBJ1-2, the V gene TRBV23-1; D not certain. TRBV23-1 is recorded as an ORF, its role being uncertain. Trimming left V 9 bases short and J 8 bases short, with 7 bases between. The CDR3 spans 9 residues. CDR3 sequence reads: CARSRGYTF. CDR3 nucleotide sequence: TGCGCCAGAAGCAGGGGCTACACCTTC.

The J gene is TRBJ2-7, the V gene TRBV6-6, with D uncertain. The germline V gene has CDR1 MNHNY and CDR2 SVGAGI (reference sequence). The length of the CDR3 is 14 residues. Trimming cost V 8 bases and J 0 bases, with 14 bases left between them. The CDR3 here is CASQPVGNSYEQYF. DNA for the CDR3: TGTGCCAGCCAACCGGTGGGGAACTCCTACGAGCAGTACTTC.

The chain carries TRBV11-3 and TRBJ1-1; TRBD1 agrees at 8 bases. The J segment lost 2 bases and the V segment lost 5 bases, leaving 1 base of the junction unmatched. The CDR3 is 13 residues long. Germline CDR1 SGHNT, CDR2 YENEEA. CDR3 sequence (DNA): TGTGCCAGCAGCGACAGGGGCAACACTGAAGCTTTCTTT. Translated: CASSDRGNTEAFF.

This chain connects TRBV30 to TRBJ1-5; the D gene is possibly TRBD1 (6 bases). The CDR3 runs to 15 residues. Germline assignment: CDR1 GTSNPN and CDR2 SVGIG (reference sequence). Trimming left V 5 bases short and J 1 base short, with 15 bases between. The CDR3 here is CAWGGQRPSNQPQHF. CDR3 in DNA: TGTGCCTGGGGGGGACAAAGGCCCAGCAATCAGCCCCAGCATTTT. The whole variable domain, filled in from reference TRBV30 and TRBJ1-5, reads SQTIHQWPATLVQPVGSPLSLECTVEGTSNPNLYWYRQAAGRGLQLLFYSVGIGQISSEVPQNLSASRPQDRQFILSSKKLLLSDSGFYLCAWGGQRPSNQPQHFGDGTRLSIL.

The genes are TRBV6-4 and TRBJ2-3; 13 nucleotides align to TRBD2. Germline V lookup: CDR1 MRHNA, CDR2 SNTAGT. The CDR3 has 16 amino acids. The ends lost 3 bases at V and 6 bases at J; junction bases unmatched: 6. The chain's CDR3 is CASSERGLAGEDTQYF. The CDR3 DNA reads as TGTGCCAGCAGTGAACGAGGACTAGCGGGAGAGGATACGCAGTATTTT.

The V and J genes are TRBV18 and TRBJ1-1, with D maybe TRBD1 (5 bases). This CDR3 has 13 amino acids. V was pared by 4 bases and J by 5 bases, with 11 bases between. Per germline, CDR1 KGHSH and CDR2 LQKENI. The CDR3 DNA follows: TGTGCCAGCTCACTGGGGGTGGGGACTGAAGCTTTCTTT. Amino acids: CASSLGVGTEAFF.

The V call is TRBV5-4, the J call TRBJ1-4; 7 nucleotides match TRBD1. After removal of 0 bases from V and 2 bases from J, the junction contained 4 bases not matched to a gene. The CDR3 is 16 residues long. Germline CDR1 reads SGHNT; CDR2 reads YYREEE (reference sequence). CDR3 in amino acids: CASSLGSGGTNEKLFF. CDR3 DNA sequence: TGTGCCAGCAGCTTGGGGTCAGGGGGGACTAATGAAAAACTGTTTTTT.

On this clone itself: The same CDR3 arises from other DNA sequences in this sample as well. CDR3 protein: CASSFRGQETQYF. The CDR3 DNA reads as TGTGCCAGCAGTTTCAGGGGACAAGAGACCCAGTACTTC. This chain joins TRBV27 and TRBJ2-5; D might be TRBD1 (6 bases). The V gene's germline CDR1 is MNHEY and CDR2 SMNVEV (reference sequence). Trimming stripped 3 bases from V and 2 bases from J, with 7 bases between. This CDR3 is built from 13 residues.

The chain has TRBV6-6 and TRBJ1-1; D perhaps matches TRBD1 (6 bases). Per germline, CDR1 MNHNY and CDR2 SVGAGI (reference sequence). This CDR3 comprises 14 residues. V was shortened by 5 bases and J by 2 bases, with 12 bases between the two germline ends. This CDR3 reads CASSAWTVNTEAFF. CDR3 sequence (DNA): TGTGCCAGCAGTGCCTGGACAGTTAACACTGAAGCTTTCTTT.

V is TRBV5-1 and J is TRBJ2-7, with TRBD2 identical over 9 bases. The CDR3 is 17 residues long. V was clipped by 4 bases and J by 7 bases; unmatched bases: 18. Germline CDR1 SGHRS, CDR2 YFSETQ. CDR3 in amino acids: CASSLNAPGLASGEQYF. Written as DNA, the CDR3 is TGCGCCAGCAGCCTAAACGCACCGGGACTAGCATCGGGAGAGCAGTACTTC.

The CDR3 region has the DNA TGCGCCAGCAGCTTGAGGTCAGGGGGCGCGGATACGCAGTATTTT. It translates to CASSLRSGGADTQYF. The chain employs TRBV5-1 and TRBJ2-3; TRBD1 aligns across 8 bases. V shed 1 base, J shed 6 bases, and the junction held 7 bases outside the gene matches. From germline, CDR1 is SGHRS and CDR2 YFSETQ. The CDR3 has 15 residues.

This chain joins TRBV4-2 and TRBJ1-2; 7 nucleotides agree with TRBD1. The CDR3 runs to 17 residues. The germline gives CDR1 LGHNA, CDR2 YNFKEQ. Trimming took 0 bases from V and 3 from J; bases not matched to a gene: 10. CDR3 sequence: CASSQDQRGREDYGYTF. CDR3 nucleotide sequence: TGTGCCAGCAGCCAAGATCAGAGGGGGCGAGAGGACTATGGCTACACCTTC.

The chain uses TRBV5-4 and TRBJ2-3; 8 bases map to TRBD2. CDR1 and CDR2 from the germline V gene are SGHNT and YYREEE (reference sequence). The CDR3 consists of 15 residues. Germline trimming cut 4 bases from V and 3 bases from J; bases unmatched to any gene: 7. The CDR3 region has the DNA TGTGCCAGCAGCCAAGCGGGACTAGTGACAGATACGCAGTATTTT. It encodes CASSQAGLVTDTQYF.

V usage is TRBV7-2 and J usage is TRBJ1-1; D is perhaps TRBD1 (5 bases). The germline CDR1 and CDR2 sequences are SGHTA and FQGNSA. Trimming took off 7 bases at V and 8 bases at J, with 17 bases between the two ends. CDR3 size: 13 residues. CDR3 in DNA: TGTGCCAGCACCCAGTCGACAAGACAGGAAGCTTTCTTT. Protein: CASTQSTRQEAFF.

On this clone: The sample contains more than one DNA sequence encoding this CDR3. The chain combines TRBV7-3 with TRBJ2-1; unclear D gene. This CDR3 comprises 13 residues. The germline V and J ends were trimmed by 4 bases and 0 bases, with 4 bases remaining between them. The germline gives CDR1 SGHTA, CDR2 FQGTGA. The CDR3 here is CASSSSSYNEQFF. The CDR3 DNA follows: TGTGCCAGCAGCTCAAGCTCCTACAATGAGCAGTTCTTC.